This T cell receptor beta chain came from a study of blood T cells in healthy people across ages. Study results and limitations: The fall in TCR beta diversity per million T cells was roughly linear with age. Higher naive T cell percentage went strongly together with higher TCR beta diversity.

Germline V gene data show CDR1 as LGHNA and CDR2 as YSLEER. The CDR3 sequence is 13 residues long. V was clipped by 1 base and J by 5 bases, with 8 bases between them. This clonotype was seen only a few times. Antigen unknown. Using a J-beta primer mix together with a sample-barcoded 5' primer, a second PCR was run for roughly 6 to 12 cycles. The template-switch adaptor was a 5' adaptor with 12 random nucleotides. It tagged each cDNA molecule. TCRdb recomputed calls from the 5' RACE reads with MiXCR, one row per CDR3 protein. The sample has around 1,500,000 distinct CDR3 sequences; 28% are singletons. Sequencing used blood. This clonotype was sampled from a woman younger than 45 in good health. V usage is TRBV4-3 and J usage is TRBJ1-2, with D possibly TRBD1 on 5 matching bases. The CDR3 coding sequence is TGCGCCAGCAGCCAAGGGGGGATGTATGGCTACACCTTC. Protein sequence: CASSQGGMYGYTF.